This TCR beta chain comes out of a study of cytomegalovirus exposure and HLA in healthy donors. Researchers ran the PCR with 60 Vbeta and 13 Jbeta primers. TCRdb's table, derived via immunoSEQ multiplex PCR, lists solely in-frame clones and lacks some. The sample has around 140,000 clones; more than 7.5% are singletons. As for this clone: Its target is not known.

This CDR3 region has 17 residues. J lost 7 bases, V lost 3 bases, and 8 bases had no gene match. Germline values: CDR1 SGHTA, CDR2 FQGNSA. Notes on the study in general: Several V segments, TRBV6-2 and TRBV6-3 among them, could not be told apart and were dropped.

Sequencing was done on a sample of PBMCs. The gene calls are TRBV7-2 and TRBJ2-1, with 14 positions matching TRBD2. The receptor was derived from a man over 45 in good health and CMV-seronegative. Here the CDR3 reads CASSFAGTSGSYNEQFF. In DNA, the CDR3 is TGTGCCAGCAGCTTCGCCGGGACTAGCGGGAGTTATAATGAGCAGTTCTTC.